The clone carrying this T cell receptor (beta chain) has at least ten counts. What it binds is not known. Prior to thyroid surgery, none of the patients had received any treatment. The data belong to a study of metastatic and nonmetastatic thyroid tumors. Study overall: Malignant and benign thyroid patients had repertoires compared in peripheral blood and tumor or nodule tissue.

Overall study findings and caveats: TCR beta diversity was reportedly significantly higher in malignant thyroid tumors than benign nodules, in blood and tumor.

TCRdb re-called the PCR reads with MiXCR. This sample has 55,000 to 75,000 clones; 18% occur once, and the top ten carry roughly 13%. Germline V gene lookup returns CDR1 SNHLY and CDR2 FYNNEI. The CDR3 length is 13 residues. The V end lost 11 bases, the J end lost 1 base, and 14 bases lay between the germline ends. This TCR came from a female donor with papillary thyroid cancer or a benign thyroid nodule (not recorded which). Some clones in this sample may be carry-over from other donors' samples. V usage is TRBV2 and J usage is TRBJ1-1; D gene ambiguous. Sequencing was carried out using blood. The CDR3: CAGLRIRNTEAFF. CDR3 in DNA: TGTGCCGGATTAAGGATTCGGAACACTGAAGCTTTCTTT.